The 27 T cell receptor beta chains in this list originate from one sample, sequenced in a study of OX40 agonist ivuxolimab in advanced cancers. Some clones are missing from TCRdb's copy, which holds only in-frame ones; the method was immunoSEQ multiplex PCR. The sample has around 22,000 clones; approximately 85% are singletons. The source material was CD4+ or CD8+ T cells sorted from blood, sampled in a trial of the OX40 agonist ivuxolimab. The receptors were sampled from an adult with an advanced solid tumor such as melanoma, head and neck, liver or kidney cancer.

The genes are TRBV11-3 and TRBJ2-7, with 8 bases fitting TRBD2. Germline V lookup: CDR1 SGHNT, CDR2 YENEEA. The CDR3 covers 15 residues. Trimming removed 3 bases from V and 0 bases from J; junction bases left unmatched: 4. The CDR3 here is CASSFRGTSSYEQYF. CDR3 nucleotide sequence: TGTGCCAGCAGCTTTCGGGGGACTAGCTCCTACGAGCAGTACTTC.

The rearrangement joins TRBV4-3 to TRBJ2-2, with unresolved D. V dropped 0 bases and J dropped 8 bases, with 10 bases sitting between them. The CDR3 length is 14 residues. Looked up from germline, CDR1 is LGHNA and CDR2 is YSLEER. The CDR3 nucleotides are TGCGCCAGCAGCCAAGAACCCCGAGCTGGGGAGCTGTTTTTT. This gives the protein CASSQEPRAGELFF.

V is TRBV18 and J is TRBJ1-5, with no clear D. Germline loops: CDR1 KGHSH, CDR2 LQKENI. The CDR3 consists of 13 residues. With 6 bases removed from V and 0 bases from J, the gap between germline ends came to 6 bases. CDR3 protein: CASSPGSNQPQHF. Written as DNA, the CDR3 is TGTGCCAGCTCCCCCGGTAGCAATCAGCCCCAGCATTTT.

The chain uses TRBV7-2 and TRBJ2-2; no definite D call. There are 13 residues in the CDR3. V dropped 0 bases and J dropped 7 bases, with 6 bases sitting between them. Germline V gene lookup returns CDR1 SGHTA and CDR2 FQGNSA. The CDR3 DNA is TGTGCCAGCAGCTTAGCCCCGGACGGGGAGCTGTTTTTT. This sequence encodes CASSLAPDGELFF.

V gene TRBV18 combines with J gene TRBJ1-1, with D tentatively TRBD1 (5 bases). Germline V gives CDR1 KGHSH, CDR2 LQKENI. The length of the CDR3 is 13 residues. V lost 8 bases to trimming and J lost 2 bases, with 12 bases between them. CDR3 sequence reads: CASLDQGNTEAFF. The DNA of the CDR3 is TGTGCCAGCCTCGACCAGGGAAACACTGAAGCTTTCTTT.

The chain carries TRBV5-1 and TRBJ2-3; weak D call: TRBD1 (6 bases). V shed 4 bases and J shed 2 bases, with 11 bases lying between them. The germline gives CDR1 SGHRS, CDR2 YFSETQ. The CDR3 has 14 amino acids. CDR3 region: CASSPGQLTDTQYF. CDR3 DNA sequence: TGCGCCAGCAGCCCCGGACAGCTCACAGATACGCAGTATTTT. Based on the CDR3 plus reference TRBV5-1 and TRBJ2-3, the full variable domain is KAGVTQTPRYLIKTRGQQVTLSCSPISGHRSVSWYQQTPGQGLQFLFEYFSETQRNKGNFPGRFSGRQFSNSRSEMNVSTLELGDSALYLCASSPGQLTDTQYFGPGTRLTVL.

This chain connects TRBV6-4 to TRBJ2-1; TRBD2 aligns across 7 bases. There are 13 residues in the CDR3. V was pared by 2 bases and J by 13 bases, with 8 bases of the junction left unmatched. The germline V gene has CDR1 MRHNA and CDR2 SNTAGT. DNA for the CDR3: TGTGCCAGCAGTGACGAAGTGGGGGGGGAACAGTTCTTC. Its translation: CASSDEVGGEQFF.

The CDR3 coding sequence is TGCAGCGTTGGGGGACAGGGGACTCTCTACGAGCAGTACTTC. Its translation: CSVGGQGTLYEQYF. This chain joins TRBV29-1 and TRBJ2-7, with 10 bases lining up with TRBD1. From germline, CDR1 is SQVTM and CDR2 ANQGSEA. J was trimmed by 3 bases and V by 4 bases; bases with no gene match: 6. The CDR3 extends over 14 amino acids.

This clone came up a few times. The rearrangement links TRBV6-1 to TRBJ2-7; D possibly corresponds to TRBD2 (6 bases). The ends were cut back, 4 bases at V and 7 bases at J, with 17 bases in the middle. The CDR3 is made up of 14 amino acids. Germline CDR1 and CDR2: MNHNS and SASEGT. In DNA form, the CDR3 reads TGTGCCAGCAGTGCCGGAGGGGCTCCTTTGGAGCAGTACTTC. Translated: CASSAGGAPLEQYF.

DNA for the CDR3: TGTGCCAGCTCACCACTGAAGACAGGAAACACAGATACGCAGTATTTT. Protein: CASSPLKTGNTDTQYF. V and J are TRBV18 and TRBJ2-3; D may be TRBD1 (6 bases). CDR3 length equals 16 residues. Between the trimmed V and J ends, which lost 1 base and 2 bases, there was a span of 13 bases. From germline, CDR1 is KGHSH and CDR2 LQKENI.

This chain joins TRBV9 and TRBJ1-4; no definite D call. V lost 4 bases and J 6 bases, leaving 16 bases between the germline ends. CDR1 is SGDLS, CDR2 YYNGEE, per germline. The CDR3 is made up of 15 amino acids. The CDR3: CASSLGGEEDEKLFF. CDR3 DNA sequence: TGTGCCAGCAGCCTGGGCGGGGAGGAGGATGAAAAACTGTTTTTT.

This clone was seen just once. The CDR3 protein is CASSELSSGANVLTF. In nucleotides, the CDR3 is TGTGCCAGCAGTGAACTGAGCTCTGGGGCCAACGTCCTGACTTTC. V and J are TRBV2 and TRBJ2-6; no firm D call. The CDR3 runs 15 residues. From germline, CDR1 is SNHLY and CDR2 FYNNEI. Trimming removed 2 bases from V and 0 bases from J, with 5 bases in between.

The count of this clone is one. As DNA, the CDR3 is TGTGCCAGCCAACGTGACAGAACTCAAGAGACCCAGTACTTC. It encodes CASQRDRTQETQYF. The rearrangement joins TRBV6-6 to TRBJ2-5; possible D gene TRBD1, 5 bases. Germline-derived CDR1 and CDR2 are MNHNY and SVGAGI (reference sequence). This CDR3 region has 14 residues. Trimming stripped 8 bases from V and 2 bases from J, with 15 bases between.

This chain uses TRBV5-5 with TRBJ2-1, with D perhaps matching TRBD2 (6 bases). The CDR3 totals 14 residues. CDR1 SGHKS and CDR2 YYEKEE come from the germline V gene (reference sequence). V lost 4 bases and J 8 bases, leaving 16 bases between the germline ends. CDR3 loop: CASSTLGTFDEQFF. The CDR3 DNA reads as TGTGCCAGCAGCACTCTCGGGACTTTCGATGAGCAGTTCTTC. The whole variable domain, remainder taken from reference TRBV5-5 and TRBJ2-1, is DAGVTQSPTHLIKTRGQQVTLRCSPISGHKSVSWYQQVLGQGPQFIFQYYEKEERGRGNFPDRFSARQFPNYSSELNVNALLLGDSALYLCASSTLGTFDEQFFGPGTRLTVL.

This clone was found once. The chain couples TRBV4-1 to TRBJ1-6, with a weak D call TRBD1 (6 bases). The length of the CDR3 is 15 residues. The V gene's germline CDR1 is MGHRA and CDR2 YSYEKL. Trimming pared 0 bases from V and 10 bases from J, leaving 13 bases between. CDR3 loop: CASSQEGGRGSPLHF. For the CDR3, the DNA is TGCGCCAGCAGCCAAGAAGGGGGGCGCGGGTCACCCCTCCACTTT.

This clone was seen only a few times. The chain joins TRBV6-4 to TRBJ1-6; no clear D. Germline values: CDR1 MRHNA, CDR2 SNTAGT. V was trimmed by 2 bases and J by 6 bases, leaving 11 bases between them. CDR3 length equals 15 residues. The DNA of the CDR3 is TGTGCCAGCAGTGACGATATTCGGTTTAATTCACCCCTCCACTTT. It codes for CASSDDIRFNSPLHF.

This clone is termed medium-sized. The CDR3 region is CASSEGTGLETQYF. DNA for the CDR3: TGTGCCAGCAGTGAGGGAACAGGGTTGGAGACCCAGTACTTC. The rearrangement uses TRBV2 and TRBJ2-5; possible D gene TRBD1, 6 bases. V was trimmed by 3 bases and J by 5 bases, leaving 13 bases between them. From germline, CDR1 is SNHLY and CDR2 FYNNEI. The CDR3 is 14 amino acids.

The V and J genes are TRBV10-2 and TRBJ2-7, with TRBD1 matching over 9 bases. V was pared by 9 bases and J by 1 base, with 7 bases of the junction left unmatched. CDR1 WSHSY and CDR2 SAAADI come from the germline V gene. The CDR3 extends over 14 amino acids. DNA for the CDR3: TGCGCCAGTAAGCCGGGACAGGGTTCCTACGAGCAGTACTTC. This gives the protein CASKPGQGSYEQYF.

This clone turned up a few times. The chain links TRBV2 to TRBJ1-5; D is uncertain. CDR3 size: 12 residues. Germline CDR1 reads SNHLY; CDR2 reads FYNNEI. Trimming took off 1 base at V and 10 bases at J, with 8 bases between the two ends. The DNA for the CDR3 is TGTGCCAGCAGTGAAGGGGCAGTCCCCCAGCATTTT. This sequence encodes CASSEGAVPQHF.

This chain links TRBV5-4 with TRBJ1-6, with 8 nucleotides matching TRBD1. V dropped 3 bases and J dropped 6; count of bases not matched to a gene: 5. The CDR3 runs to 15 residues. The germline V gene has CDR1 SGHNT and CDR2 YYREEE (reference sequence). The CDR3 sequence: CASSSRDRPNSPLHF. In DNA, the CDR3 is TGTGCCAGCAGCTCCCGGGACAGGCCTAATTCACCCCTCCACTTT.

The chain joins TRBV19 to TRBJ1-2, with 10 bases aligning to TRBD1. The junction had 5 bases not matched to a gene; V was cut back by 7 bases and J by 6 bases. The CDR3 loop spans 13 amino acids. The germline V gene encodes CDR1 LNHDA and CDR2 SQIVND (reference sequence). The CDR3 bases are TGTGCCAGTAACACCGGACAGGGGGATGGCTACACCTTC. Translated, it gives CASNTGQGDGYTF.

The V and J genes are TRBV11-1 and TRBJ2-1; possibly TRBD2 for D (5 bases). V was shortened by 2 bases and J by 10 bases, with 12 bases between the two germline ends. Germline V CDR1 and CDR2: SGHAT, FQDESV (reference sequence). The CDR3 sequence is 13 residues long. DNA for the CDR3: TGTGCCAGCAGCTTAACTCACCGAGGGGAGCAGTTCTTC. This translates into CASSLTHRGEQFF.

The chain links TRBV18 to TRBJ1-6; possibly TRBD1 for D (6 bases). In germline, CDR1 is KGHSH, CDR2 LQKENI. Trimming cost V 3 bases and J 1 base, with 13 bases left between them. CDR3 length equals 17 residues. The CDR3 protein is CASSPVGGASYNSPLHF. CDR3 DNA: TGTGCCAGCTCACCCGTAGGGGGTGCGTCCTATAATTCACCCCTCCACTTT.

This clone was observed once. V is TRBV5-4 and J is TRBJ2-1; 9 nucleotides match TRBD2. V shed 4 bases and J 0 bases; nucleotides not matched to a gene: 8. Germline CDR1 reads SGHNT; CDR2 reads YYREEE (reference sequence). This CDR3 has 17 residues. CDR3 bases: TGTGCCAGCAGCATAGGTGCTAGCGGGAACTCCTACAATGAGCAGTTCTTC. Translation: CASSIGASGNSYNEQFF.

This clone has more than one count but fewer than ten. As DNA, the CDR3 is TGTGCCAGCAGTTACTCGATAGCGGGGGGGCGGATTGAGCAGTTCTTC. Protein: CASSYSIAGGRIEQFF. This chain uses TRBV6-5 with TRBJ2-1; 11 positions agree with TRBD2. The CDR3 is 16 amino acids. Germline trimming cut 0 bases from V and 9 bases from J; bases unmatched to any gene: 7. Germline V gene data show CDR1 as MNHEY and CDR2 as SVGAGI.

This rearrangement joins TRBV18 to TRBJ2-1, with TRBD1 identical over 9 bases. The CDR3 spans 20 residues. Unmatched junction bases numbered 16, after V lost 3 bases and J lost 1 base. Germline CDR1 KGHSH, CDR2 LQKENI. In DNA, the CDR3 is TGTGCCAGCTCACCGAATCCAATACCGGGACAGGGCTTATCCTACAATGAGCAGTTCTTC. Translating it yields CASSPNPIPGQGLSYNEQFF.

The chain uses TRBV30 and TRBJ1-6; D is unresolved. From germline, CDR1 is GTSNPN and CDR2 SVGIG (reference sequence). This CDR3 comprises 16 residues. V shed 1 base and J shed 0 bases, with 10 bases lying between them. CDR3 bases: TGTGCCTGGAGTGAGGAGGAGAGCTCCTATAATTCACCCCTCCACTTT. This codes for CAWSEEESSYNSPLHF.